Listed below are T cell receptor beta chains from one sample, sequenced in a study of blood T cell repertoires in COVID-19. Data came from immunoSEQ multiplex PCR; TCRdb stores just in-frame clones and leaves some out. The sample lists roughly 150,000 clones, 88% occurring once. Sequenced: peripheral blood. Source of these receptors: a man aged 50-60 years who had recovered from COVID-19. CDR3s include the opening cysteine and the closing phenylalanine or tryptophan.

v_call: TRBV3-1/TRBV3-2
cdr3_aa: CASSQVNEQYF

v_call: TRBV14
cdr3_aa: CASSHAGTASYEQYF

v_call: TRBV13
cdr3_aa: CASSLPSVADTQYF

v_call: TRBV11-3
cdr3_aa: CASSGRGHETQYF

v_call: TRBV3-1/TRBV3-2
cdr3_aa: CASSPNGGVYGYTF

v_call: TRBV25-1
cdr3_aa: CASSEFLPGAKDTEAFF

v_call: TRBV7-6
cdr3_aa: CASSLGGDSYEQYF

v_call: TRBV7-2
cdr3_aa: CASSLATGGSNEQFF

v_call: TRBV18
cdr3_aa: CASSPPASSGNTIYF

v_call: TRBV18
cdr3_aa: CASSPGRGQHQPQHF

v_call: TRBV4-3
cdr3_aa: CASSPTRDLYFNEKLFF

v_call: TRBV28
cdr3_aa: CASSPTILAGPYNEQFF

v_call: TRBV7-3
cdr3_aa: CASSLGTGNQPQHF

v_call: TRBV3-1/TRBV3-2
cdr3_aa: CASSQSPPVPGYTF

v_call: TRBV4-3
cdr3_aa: CASSRGTGGDYTF

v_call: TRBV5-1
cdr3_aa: CASRLSRLPNYGYTF

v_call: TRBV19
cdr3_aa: CASSISGTSGANTGELFF

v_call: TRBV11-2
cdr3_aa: CASSPRDSSYEQYF

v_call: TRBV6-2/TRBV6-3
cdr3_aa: CASSPPADTYEQYF

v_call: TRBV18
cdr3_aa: CASSPGGELYGYTF

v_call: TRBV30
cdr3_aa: CAWKTGNQPQHF

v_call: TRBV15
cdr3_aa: CATSRDLAGAGQPQHF

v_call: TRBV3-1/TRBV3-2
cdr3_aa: CASSQERTGVQTGELFF

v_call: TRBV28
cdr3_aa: CASTAPRTGGLYEQYF

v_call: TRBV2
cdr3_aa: CASSRQGSNQPQHF

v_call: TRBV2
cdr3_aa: CASKGTSGGARETQYF

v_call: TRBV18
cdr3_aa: CASSLQGISDQPQHF

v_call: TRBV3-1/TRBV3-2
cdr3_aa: CASSQAGSYGYTF

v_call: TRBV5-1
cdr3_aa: CASSLEGEASYNEQFF

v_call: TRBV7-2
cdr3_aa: CASSQQQGYNEQFF

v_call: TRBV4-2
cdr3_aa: CASRRLAGGWNEQYF